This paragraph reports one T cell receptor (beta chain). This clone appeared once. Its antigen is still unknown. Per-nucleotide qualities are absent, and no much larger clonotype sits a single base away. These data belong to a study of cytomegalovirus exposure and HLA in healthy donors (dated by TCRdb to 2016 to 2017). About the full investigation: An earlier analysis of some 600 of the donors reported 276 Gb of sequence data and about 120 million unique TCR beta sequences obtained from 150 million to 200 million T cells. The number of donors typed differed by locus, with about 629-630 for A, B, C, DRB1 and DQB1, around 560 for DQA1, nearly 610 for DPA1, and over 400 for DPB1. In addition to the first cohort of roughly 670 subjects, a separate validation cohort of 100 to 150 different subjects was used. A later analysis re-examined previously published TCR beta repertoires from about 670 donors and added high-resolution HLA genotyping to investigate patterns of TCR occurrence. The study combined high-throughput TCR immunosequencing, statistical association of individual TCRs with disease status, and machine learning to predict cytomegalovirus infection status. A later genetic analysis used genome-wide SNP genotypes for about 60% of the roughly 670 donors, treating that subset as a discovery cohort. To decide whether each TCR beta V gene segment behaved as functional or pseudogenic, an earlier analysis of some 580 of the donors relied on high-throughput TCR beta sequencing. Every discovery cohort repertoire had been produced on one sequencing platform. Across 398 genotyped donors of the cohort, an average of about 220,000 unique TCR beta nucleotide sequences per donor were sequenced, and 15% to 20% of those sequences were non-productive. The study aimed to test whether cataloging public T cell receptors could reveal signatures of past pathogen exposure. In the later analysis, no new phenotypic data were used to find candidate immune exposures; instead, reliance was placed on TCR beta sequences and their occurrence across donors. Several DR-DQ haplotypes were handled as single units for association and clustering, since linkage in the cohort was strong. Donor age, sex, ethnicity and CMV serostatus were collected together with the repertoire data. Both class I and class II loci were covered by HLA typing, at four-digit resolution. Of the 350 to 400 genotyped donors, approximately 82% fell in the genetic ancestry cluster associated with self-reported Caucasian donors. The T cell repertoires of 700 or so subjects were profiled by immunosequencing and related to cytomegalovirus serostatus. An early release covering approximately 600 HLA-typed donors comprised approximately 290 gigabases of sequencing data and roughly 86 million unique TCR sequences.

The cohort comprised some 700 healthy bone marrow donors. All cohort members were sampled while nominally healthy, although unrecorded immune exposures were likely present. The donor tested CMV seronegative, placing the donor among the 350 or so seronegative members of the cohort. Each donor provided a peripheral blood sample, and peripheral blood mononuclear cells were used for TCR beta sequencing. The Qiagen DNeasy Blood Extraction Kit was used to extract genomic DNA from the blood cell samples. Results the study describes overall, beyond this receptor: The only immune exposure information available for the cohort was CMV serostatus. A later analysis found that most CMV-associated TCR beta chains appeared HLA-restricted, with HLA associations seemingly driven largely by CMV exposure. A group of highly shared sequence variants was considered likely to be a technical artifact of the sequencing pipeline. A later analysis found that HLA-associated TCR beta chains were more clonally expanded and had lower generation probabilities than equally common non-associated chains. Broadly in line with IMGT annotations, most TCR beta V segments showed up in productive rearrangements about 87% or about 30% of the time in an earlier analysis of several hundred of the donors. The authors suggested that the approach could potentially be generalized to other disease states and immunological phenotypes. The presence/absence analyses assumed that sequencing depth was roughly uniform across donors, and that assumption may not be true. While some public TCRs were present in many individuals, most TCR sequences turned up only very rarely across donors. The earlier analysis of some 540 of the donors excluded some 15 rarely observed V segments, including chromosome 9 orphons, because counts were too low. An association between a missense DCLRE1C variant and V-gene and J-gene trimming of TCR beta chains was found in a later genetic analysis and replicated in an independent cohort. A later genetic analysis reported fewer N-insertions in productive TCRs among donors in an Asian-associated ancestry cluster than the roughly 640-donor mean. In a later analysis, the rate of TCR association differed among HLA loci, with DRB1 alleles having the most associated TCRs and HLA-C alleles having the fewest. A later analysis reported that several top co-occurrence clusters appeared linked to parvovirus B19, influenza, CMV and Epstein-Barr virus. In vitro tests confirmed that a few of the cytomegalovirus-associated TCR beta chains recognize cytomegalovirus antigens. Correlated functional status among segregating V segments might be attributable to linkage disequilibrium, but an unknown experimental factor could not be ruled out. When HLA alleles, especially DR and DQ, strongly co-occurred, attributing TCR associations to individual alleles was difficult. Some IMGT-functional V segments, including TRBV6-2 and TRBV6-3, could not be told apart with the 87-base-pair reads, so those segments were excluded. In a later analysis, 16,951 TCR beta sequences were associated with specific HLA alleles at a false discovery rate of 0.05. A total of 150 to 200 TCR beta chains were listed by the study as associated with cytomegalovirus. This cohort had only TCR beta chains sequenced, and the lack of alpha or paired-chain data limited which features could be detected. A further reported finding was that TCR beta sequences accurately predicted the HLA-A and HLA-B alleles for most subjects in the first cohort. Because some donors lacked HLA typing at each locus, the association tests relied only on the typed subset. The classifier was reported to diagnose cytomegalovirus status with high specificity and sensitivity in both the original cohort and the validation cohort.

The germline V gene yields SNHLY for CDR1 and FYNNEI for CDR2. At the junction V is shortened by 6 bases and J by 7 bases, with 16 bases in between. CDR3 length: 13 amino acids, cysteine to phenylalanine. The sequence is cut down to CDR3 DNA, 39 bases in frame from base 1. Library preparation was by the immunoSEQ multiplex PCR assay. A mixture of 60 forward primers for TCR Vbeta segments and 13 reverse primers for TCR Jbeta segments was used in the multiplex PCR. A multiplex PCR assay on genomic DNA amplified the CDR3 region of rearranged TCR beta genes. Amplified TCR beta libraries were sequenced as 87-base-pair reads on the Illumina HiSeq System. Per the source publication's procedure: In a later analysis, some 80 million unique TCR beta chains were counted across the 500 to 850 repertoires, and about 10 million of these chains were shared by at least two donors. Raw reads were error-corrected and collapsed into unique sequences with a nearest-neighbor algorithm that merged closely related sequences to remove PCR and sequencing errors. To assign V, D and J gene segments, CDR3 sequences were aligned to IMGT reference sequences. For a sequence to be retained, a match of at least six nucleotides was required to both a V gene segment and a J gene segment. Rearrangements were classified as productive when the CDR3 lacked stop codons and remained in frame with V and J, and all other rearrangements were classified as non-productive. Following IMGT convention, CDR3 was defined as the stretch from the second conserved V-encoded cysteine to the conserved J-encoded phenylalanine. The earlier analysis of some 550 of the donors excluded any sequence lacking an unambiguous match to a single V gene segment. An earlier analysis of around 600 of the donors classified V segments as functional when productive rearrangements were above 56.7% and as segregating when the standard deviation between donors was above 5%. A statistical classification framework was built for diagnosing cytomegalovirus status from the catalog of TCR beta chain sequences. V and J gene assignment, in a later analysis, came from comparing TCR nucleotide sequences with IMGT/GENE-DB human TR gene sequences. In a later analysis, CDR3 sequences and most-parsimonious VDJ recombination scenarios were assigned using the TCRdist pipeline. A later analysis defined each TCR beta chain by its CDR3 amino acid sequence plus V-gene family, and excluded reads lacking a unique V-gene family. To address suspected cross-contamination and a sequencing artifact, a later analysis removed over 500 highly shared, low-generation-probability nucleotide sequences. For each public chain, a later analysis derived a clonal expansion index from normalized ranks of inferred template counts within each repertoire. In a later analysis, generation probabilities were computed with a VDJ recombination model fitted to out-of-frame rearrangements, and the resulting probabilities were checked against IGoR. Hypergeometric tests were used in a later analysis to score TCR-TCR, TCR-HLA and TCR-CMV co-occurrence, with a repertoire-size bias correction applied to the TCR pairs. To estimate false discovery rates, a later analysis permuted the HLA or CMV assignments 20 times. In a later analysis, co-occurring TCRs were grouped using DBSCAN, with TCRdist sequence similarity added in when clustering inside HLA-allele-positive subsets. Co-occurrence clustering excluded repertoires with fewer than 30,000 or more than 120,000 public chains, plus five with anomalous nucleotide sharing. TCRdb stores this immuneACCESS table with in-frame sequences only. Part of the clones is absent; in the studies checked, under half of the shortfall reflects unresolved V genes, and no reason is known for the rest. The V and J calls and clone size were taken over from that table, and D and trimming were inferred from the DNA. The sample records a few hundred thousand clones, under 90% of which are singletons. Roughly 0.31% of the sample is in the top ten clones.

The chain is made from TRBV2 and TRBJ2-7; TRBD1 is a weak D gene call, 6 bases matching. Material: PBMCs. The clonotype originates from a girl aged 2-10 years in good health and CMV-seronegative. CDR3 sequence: CASSRGQNREQYF. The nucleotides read TGTGCCAGCAGCAGAGGACAGAACCGGGAGCAGTACTTC.